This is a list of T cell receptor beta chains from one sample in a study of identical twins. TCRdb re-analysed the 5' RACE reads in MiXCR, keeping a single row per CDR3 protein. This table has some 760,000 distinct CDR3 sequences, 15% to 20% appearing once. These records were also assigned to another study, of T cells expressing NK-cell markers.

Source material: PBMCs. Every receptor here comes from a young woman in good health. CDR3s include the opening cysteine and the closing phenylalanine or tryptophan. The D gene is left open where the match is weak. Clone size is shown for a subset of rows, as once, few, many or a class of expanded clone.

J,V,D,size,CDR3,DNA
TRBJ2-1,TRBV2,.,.,CASLVRPDEQFF,TGTGCCAGCCTGGTACGGCCCGATGAGCAGTTCTTC
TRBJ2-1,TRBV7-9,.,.,CASSPLNNEQFF,TGTGCCAGCAGCCCCCTCAACAATGAGCAGTTCTTC
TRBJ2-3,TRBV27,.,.,CASSLFYEGTQDTQYF,TGTGCCAGCAGTTTATTCTATGAGGGGACCCAGGATACGCAGTATTTT
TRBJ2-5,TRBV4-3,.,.,CASSAAGRGEETQYF,TGCGCCAGCAGCGCCGCCGGGAGAGGTGAAGAGACCCAGTACTTC
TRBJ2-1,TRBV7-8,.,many,CASSLDNNEQFF,TGTGCCAGCAGCTTAGACAACAATGAGCAGTTCTTC
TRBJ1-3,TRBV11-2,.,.,CASSLAPDRSGNTIYF,TGTGCCAGCAGCTTAGCCCCTGACAGGTCTGGAAACACCATATATTTT
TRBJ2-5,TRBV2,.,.,CASSEGVRGAQYF,TGTGCCAGCAGTGAAGGGGTCCGAGGCGCCCAGTACTTC
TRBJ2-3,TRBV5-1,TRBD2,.,CASSTGTSITDTQYF,TGCGCCAGCAGCACGGGGACTAGTATTACAGATACGCAGTATTTT
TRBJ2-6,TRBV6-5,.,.,CASSYGLSGANVLTF,TGTGCCAGCAGTTACGGTCTCTCTGGGGCCAACGTCCTGACTTTC
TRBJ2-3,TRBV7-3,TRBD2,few,CASSRGGRTDTQYF,TGTGCCAGCAGCCGGGGAGGGCGCACAGATACGCAGTATTTT
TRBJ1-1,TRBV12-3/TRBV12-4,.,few,CASSADGGKAFF,TGTGCCAGCAGTGCGGACGGGGGTAAAGCTTTCTTT
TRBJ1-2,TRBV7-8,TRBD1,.,CASSLKDRGSSSGYTF,TGTGCCAGCAGCTTAAAAGACAGGGGTTCGTCTAGTGGCTACACCTTC
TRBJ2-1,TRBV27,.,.,CASSLLSRDSYNEQFF,TGTGCCAGCAGTTTATTAAGCCGGGACTCCTACAATGAGCAGTTCTTC
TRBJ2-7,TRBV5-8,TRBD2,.,CASSFGREESEQYF,TGTGCCAGCAGCTTCGGGCGGGAGGAAAGCGAGCAGTACTTC
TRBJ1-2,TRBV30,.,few,CAWSEGSPYGYTF,TGTGCCTGGAGTGAGGGATCACCCTATGGCTACACCTTC
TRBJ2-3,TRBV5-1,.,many,CASSLGQSTDTQYF,TGCGCCAGCAGCTTGGGACAGAGCACAGATACGCAGTATTTT
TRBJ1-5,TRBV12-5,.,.,CASGTPRRGNQPQHF,TGTGCTAGTGGTACACCAAGAAGGGGGAATCAGCCCCAGCATTTT
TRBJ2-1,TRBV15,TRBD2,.,CATSSGLADYNEQFF,TGTGCCACCAGCAGTGGACTAGCGGACTACAATGAGCAGTTCTTC
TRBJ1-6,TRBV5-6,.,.,CASSYGRGSPLHF,TGTGCCAGCAGCTATGGCAGGGGTTCACCCCTCCACTTT
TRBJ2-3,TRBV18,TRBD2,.,CASSRAQREGEDTQYF,TGTGCCAGCTCACGTGCCCAGCGGGAGGGCGAGGATACGCAGTATTTT
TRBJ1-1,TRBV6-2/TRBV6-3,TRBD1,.,CASSLDRVGYTEAFF,TGTGCCAGCAGCCTCGACAGGGTCGGATACACTGAAGCTTTCTTT
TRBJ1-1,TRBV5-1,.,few,CASSLVYMNTEAFF,TGCGCCAGCAGCTTAGTGTACATGAACACTGAAGCTTTCTTT
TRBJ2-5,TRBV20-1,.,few,CSASIRGQETQYF,TGCAGTGCTAGTATCCGGGGGCAAGAGACCCAGTACTTC
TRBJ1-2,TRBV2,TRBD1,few,CARKTGIVGGYTF,TGTGCCAGGAAGACAGGGATCGTAGGCGGCTACACCTTC
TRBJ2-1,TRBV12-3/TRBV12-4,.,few,CASTSGNEQFF,TGTGCCAGCACCTCGGGTAATGAGCAGTTCTTC
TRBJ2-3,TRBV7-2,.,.,CASSLERETDTQYF,TGTGCCAGCAGCTTAGAGAGGGAGACAGATACGCAGTATTTT
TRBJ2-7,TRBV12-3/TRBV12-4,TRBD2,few,CASSYREGPIDEQYF,TGTGCCAGCAGTTACCGGGAGGGCCCAATCGACGAGCAGTACTTC
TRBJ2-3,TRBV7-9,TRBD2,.,CASSSVTSGSDTQYF,TGTGCCAGCAGCTCCGTAACTAGCGGGAGTGATACGCAGTATTTT
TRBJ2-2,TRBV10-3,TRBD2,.,CAISPPTGGPGELFF,TGTGCCATCAGTCCCCCTACGGGGGGGCCCGGGGAGCTGTTTTTT
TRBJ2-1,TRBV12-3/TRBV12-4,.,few,CASSLGRGDHNEQFF,TGTGCCAGCAGTTTGGGTAGGGGGGACCACAATGAGCAGTTCTTC
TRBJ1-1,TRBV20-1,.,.,CNPGAEAFF,TGCAACCCCGGTGCTGAAGCTTTCTTT
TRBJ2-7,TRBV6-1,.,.,CASKIAGQPYEQYF,TGTGCCAGCAAAATTGCGGGACAGCCCTACGAGCAGTACTTC
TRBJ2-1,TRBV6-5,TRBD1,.,CASSPYRGREFF,TGTGCCAGCAGTCCGTACAGGGGGCGCGAGTTCTTC
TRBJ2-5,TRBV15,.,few,CATSSPNRERPGPKETQYF,TGTGCCACCAGCAGTCCCAACCGAGAAAGACCGGGACCCAAGGAGACCCAGTACTTC
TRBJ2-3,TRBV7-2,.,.,CASSSRDADTQYF,TGTGCCAGCAGCTCCCGGGACGCAGATACGCAGTATTTT
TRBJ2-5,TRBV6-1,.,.,CASSNLGALGTQYF,TGTGCCAGCAGCAACCTGGGGGCTTTAGGGACCCAGTACTTC